Below, one TCR beta chain is given with its context. The time point here: pre-sensitization, week 0. Noted treatment: therapeutic diphenylcyclopropenone sensitization with weekly scalp DPC. The entry originates in a study of human T cells and chemical hapten exposure. The CDR3 is 14 residues long. Germline loops: CDR1 MNHNY, CDR2 SVGAGI (reference sequence). V lost 2 bases to trimming and J lost 4 bases, with 8 bases between them. TCRdb recomputed calls from the RACE reads with MiXCR, one row per CDR3 protein. In the table there are 250,000 or so distinct CDR3 sequences, around 7% of which are singletons.

The V and J genes are TRBV6-6 and TRBJ2-2; D is unresolved. This specimen consisted of whole blood, obtained in connection with sensitization to the hapten diphenylcyclopropenone (DPC). The receptor's source is a young man with alopecia areata. Some clones in this sample may be carry-over from other donors' samples. The CDR3 sequence: CASSYVSGTGELFF. CDR3 nucleotide sequence: TGTGCCAGCAGTTACGTTTCTGGCACCGGGGAGCTGTTTTTT.